This T cell receptor beta chain was documented in a study of vaccination and CD4 T cells after COVID-19. Study information: Recovered patients in the cohort numbered six men and four women, two of them Hispanic.

A word on this clonotype: Its antigen is undetermined.

The study sequenced cultured CD4+ T cell DNA using the Oncomine TCR Beta short-read assay. TCRdb redid the calling of the PCR reads with MiXCR, one entry per CDR3 protein. The sample holds 2,000 to 3,000 distinct CDR3 sequences; roughly a quarter are singletons and the top ten take approximately 55%. Treatment in this sample: roughly 10-day PBMC culture with coronavirus spike peptide pools or control peptides (ViraFEST assay). Germline-derived CDR1 and CDR2 are MRHNA and SNTAGT. V was shortened by 3 bases and J by 5 bases, with 13 bases between the two germline ends. This CDR3 contains 14 residues. This material consisted of CD4+ T cells from blood, cultured in vitro, taken after SARS-CoV-2 vaccination. This receptor was obtained from a human donor who had recovered from COVID-19. The chain recombines TRBV6-4 with TRBJ1-2; a weak D match, TRBD1 (5 bases). The CDR3: CASSDRGPGYGYTF. CDR3 coding DNA: TGTGCCAGCAGTGATAGGGGCCCTGGGTATGGCTACACCTTC.